This paragraph covers one T cell receptor beta chain sequence. The V segment lost 1 base and the J segment 6 bases; nucleotides outside the gene matches: 7. The CDR3 consists of 15 residues. Germline CDR1 and CDR2: SGHDT and YYEEEE. This record comes from a study of blood T cell repertoires in COVID-19. Study summary: PBMCs, B-cell-depleted T cells, or T cells were the source of the cDNA or gDNA that made up the material.

Per the authors' pipeline: Estimation of nucleated cell counts relied on the amplification of reference gene primers. The data were produced by immunoSEQ multiplex PCR, yet TCRdb's version contains in-frame clones alone and is incomplete. Clonal size and the V and J genes are those of that table, whereas D and trimming came from the DNA. Of tens of thousands of clones listed, roughly 89% were seen once; the top ten hold about 14%. This chain links TRBV5-6 with TRBJ1-1, with TRBD1 matching 9 bases. Sequencing was performed on peripheral blood. This clonotype was obtained from a man in his 70s with active or convalescent COVID-19. CDR3 bases: TGTGCCAGCAGCTTGCCCGGGACAGGGAGGTCTGAAGCTTTCTTT. It codes for CASSLPGTGRSEAFF. The variable domain in full, with the rest retrieved from reference TRBV5-6 and TRBJ1-1, is DAGVTQSPTHLIKTRGQQVTLRCSPKSGHDTVSWYQQALGQGPQFIFQYYEEEERQRGNFPDRFSGHQFPNYSSELNVNALLLGDSALYLCASSLPGTGRSEAFFGQGTRLTVV.